This TCR beta chain stems from a study of siplizumab effects on memory and regulatory T cells. Findings and caveats of the study: A major contribution to the alloresponse seemed to be made by naive T cells, which seemed more diverse than memory cells. An assignable phenotype, naive or memory, was missing from roughly 83-96% of proliferating CD4+ or CD8+ clones. Alloreactive sequences tracing back to unstimulated CD4+ memory cells were significantly reduced by siplizumab. Mappable alloreactive CD4+ clones were on average roughly 70% Treg-derived with siplizumab, roughly 30% in controls.

With V trimmed by 3 bases and J by 4 bases, 7 bases remained unmatched. The germline gives CDR1 MNHEY, CDR2 SMNVEV (reference sequence). The CDR3 spans 17 residues. Libraries were prepared by immunoSEQ multiplex PCR; TCRdb keeps only in-frame clonotypes and omits some of them. The data contain about 99,000 clones, over 90% of them singletons. With regard to this clone: The antigen remains unidentified.

Sequencing used Tregs sorted from blood. The TCR sequence derives from a human donor in good health. The chain uses TRBV27 and TRBJ2-6, with TRBD1 identical over 9 bases. The CDR3 region has the DNA TGTGCCAGCAGTTTCCATACAGGGGGCGGGGGGGCCAACGTCCTGACTTTC. The encoded protein is CASSFHTGGGGANVLTF.